The 29 T cell receptor beta chains given below trace back to one sample, sequenced in a study of cytomegalovirus exposure and HLA in healthy donors. PCR amplification relied on 60 Vbeta primers (plus 13 Jbeta primers). Sequencing was performed with immunoSEQ multiplex PCR; in TCRdb, only in-frame clones are kept and a portion is missing. In the table there are approximately 190,000 clones, about 80% of which are singletons. The sequencing sample was made of PBMCs. These receptors originate from a woman under 30 in good health and CMV-seropositive.

J is TRBJ2-3 and V is TRBV6-1; 11 bases fit TRBD2. The CDR3 spans 15 residues. Trimming cost V 8 bases and J 4 bases; bases outside gene matches: 8. CDR1 is MNHNS and CDR2 is SASEGT in the germline V gene. The CDR3 region is CASQMTSGVPDTQYF. Here the CDR3 DNA reads TGTGCCAGCCAGATGACTAGCGGGGTGCCAGATACGCAGTATTTT.

This chain uses TRBV19 with TRBJ1-1; D gene unclear. Between the trimmed V and J ends, which lost 7 bases and 0 bases, there was a span of 24 bases. The CDR3 contains 18 residues. Germline loops: CDR1 LNHDA, CDR2 SQIVND (reference sequence). CDR3 protein: CASKNARAHEKMNTEAFF. The CDR3 DNA reads as TGTGCCAGTAAAAACGCGAGGGCCCATGAGAAAATGAACACTGAAGCTTTCTTT.

There are a few counts of this clone. This chain links TRBV11-2 with TRBJ2-7, with 9 nucleotides matching TRBD1. V lost 5 bases, J lost 4 bases, and 6 bases stayed unmatched. This CDR3 is 14 amino acids long. Germline V gene lookup returns CDR1 SGHAT and CDR2 FQNNGV. Here the CDR3 DNA reads TGTGCCAGCAGCCGTGGGACAGGGAGGTACGAGCAGTACTTC. Amino acids: CASSRGTGRYEQYF.

This clone was found once. The chain couples TRBV15 to TRBJ2-7; possible D gene TRBD1, 6 bases. This CDR3 is built from 18 residues. The germline V gene has CDR1 LNHNV and CDR2 YYDKDF (reference sequence). V was trimmed by 0 bases and J by 2 bases, leaving 20 bases between them. This CDR3 reads CATSRDTVRTGRAYEQYF. CDR3 DNA: TGTGCCACCAGCAGAGATACGGTTCGAACAGGGCGAGCCTACGAGCAGTACTTC.

V usage is TRBV6-5 and J usage is TRBJ1-2, with a weak D call TRBD1 (5 bases). The V end was cut by 10 bases, the J end by 1 base, with 13 bases between. The germline gives CDR1 MNHEY, CDR2 SVGAGI. The CDR3 runs 13 residues. This chain's CDR3 is CATTDTHNYGYTF. The CDR3 region has the DNA TGTGCCACCACGGACACCCATAACTATGGCTACACCTTC.

The chain carries TRBV7-6 and TRBJ2-3, with 11 bases aligning to TRBD1. Trimming removed 3 bases from V and 2 bases from J; junction bases left unmatched: 1. The CDR3 contains 15 residues. Germline lookup yields CDR1 SGHVS and CDR2 FNYEAQ. CDR3 protein: CASSLGQGVTDTQYF. The CDR3 region has the DNA TGTGCCAGCAGCTTGGGACAGGGGGTCACAGATACGCAGTATTTT. The full variable domain, in which reference TRBV7-6 and TRBJ2-3 provide the parts outside the CDR3, is GAGVSQSPRYKVTKRGQDVALRCDPISGHVSLYWYRQALGQGPEFLTYFNYEAQQDKSGLPNDRFSAERPEGSISTLTIQRTEQRDSAMYRCASSLGQGVTDTQYFGPGTRLTVL.

The J gene is TRBJ2-2, the V gene TRBV7-8; TRBD2 agrees at 7 bases. V trimming: 5 bases; J trimming: 5 bases; junction bases outside the gene matches: 11. Germline lookup yields CDR1 SGHVS and CDR2 FQNEAQ. CDR3 length equals 16 residues. The CDR3 DNA sequence: TGTGCCAGCAGCGGCACAGGCGGGGGAGGTACCGGGGAGCTGTTTTTT. This translates into CASSGTGGGGTGELFF.

The chain recombines TRBV13 with TRBJ1-1; D perhaps matches TRBD1 (5 bases). Trimming removed 5 bases at V and 0 bases at J, with 7 bases between. This CDR3 contains 13 residues. Germline assignment: CDR1 PRHDT and CDR2 FYEKMQ (reference sequence). CDR3 protein: CASSTRVNTEAFF. The CDR3 nucleotides are TGTGCCAGCAGCACCAGGGTGAACACTGAAGCTTTCTTT.

The chain couples TRBV11-3 to TRBJ2-7; D possibly corresponds to TRBD1 (5 bases). Germline CDR1 SGHNT, CDR2 YENEEA. Deletions cut 5 bases from V and 1 base from J, with 15 bases between. This CDR3 region has 15 residues. For the CDR3, the DNA is TGTGCCAGCAGCCCTAGGGGCCGGAATTCCTACGAGCAGTACTTC. Its translation is CASSPRGRNSYEQYF.

This clone was seen only once. The CDR3 loop is CAWSVSSNTEAFF. The CDR3 region has the DNA TGTGCCTGGAGTGTATCGTCGAACACTGAAGCTTTCTTT. J is TRBJ1-1 and V is TRBV30; no reliable D call. This CDR3 spans 13 amino acids. V dropped 0 bases and J dropped 1 base, with 6 bases sitting between them. Germline CDR1 and CDR2: GTSNPN and SVGIG (reference sequence).

The CDR3 nucleotides read TGTGCCAGTAGTATGCGGGGGGCGATTCCTGAAGCTTTCTTT. Protein product: CASSMRGAIPEAFF. This sequence joins TRBV19 and TRBJ1-1, with a weak D call TRBD1 (6 bases). The V end lost 3 bases, the J end lost 6 bases, and 14 bases lay between the germline ends. The CDR3 contains 14 residues. Germline-derived CDR1 and CDR2 are LNHDA and SQIVND (reference sequence). The full variable domain, in which reference TRBV19 and TRBJ1-1 provide the parts outside the CDR3, is DGGITQSPKYLFRKEGQNVTLSCEQNLNHDAMYWYRQDPGQGLRLIYYSQIVNDFQKGDIAEGYSVSREKKESFPLTVTSAQKNPTAFYLCASSMRGAIPEAFFGQGTRLTVV.

This rearrangement joins TRBV6-6 to TRBJ2-5; TRBD2 aligns across 7 bases. Germline CDR1 and CDR2: MNHNY and SVGAGI (reference sequence). V shed 6 bases and J 2 bases; nucleotides not matched to a gene: 12. CDR3 length equals 16 residues. CDR3 DNA sequence: TGTGCCAGCAGAGCCCGTGCAGCGGGACGACAAGAGACCCAGTACTTC. It translates to CASRARAAGRQETQYF.

CDR3 coding DNA: TGCGCCAGCAGTGAGAGAGGGCTAGGTAACAATGAGCAGTTCTTC. Its protein is CASSERGLGNNEQFF. This chain uses TRBV10-1 with TRBJ2-1, with D perhaps matching TRBD2 (5 bases). Germline lookup yields CDR1 WNHNN and CDR2 SYGVQD (reference sequence). The CDR3 has 15 residues. V lost 2 bases and J lost 5, with 13 bases in between.

The V gene is TRBV2, the J gene TRBJ1-1; D might be TRBD1 (6 bases). Germline loops: CDR1 SNHLY, CDR2 FYNNEI. The ends were cut back, 8 bases at V and 11 bases at J, with 18 bases in the middle. The CDR3 is 12 amino acids. DNA for the CDR3: TGTGCCAGCTCCCTCGGGGGGCGCGACGCTTTCTTT. As protein: CASSLGGRDAFF.

The chain joins TRBV21-1 to TRBJ1-2; the table calls TRBD1, which could not be checked here. TRBV21-1 is termed a pseudogene. The CDR3 has 18 amino acids. This chain's CDR3 is CASSADRSGQGKVYGYTF. The CDR3 DNA reads as TGTGCCAGCAGCGCAGATCGTTCAGGGCAGGGGAAGGTCTATGGCTACACCTTC.

This chain joins TRBV6-6 and TRBJ2-2, with 9 nucleotides matching TRBD2. After removal of 5 bases from V and 2 bases from J, the junction contained 6 bases not matched to a gene. The CDR3 is made up of 16 amino acids. CDR1 is MNHNY and CDR2 is SVGAGI in the germline V gene (reference sequence). CDR3 sequence: CASSPGLAHNTGELFF. CDR3 sequence (DNA): TGTGCCAGCAGTCCCGGACTAGCGCATAACACCGGGGAGCTGTTTTTT.

The chain carries TRBV6-1 and TRBJ1-1; 10 bases map to TRBD1. Looked up from germline, CDR1 is MNHNS and CDR2 is SASEGT. The CDR3 is made up of 14 amino acids. Trimming took 10 bases from V and 5 from J; bases not matched to a gene: 10. CDR3 nucleotide sequence: TGTGCCACCGGTCAGGACAGGGGGAGGACTGAAGCTTTCTTT. Protein: CATGQDRGRTEAFF.

This clone was seen a few times. V and J are TRBV7-9 and TRBJ1-2; D unresolved. V was cut by 4 bases and J by 0 bases, with 12 bases left in between. The CDR3 length is 15 residues. Germline V gives CDR1 SEHNR, CDR2 FQNEAQ (reference sequence). The CDR3 bases are TGTGCCAGCAGCTCAAAGTGGCCAGCTAACTATGGCTACACCTTC. Protein product: CASSSKWPANYGYTF.

This clone appeared a few times. The gene calls are TRBV25-1 and TRBJ1-5; D unclear. This CDR3 comprises 13 residues. The ends were cut back, 2 bases at V and 7 bases at J, with 9 bases in the middle. The V gene's germline CDR1 is MGHDK and CDR2 SYGVNS. CDR3 sequence: CASSEQFSQPQHF. The CDR3 coding sequence is TGTGCCAGCAGTGAACAGTTCTCCCAGCCCCAGCATTTT.

J is TRBJ2-2 and V is TRBV2; TRBD2 matches at 8 bases. CDR1 is SNHLY and CDR2 is FYNNEI in the germline V gene. This CDR3 comprises 15 residues. V dropped 4 bases and J dropped 7; count of bases not matched to a gene: 8. The CDR3 sequence: CASSGSRGGIGELFF. The CDR3, as DNA: TGTGCCAGCAGTGGATCCCGGGGGGGCATCGGGGAGCTGTTTTTT.

The sample holds one count of this clone. The chain recombines TRBV9 with TRBJ1-1, with TRBD1 identical over 10 bases. After removal of 0 bases from V and 1 base from J, the junction contained 6 bases not matched to a gene. The germline gives CDR1 SGDLS, CDR2 YYNGEE. The CDR3 consists of 17 residues. The CDR3 loop reads CASSVARDRGGNTEAFF. The CDR3 DNA sequence: TGTGCCAGCAGCGTAGCTAGGGACAGGGGAGGGAACACTGAAGCTTTCTTT.

V gene TRBV19 combines with J gene TRBJ1-5, with 8 bases fitting TRBD1. The V segment lost 3 bases and the J segment 0 bases; nucleotides outside the gene matches: 16. Looked up from germline, CDR1 is LNHDA and CDR2 is SQIVND (reference sequence). The CDR3 contains 20 residues. The CDR3 DNA reads as TGTGCCAGTAGTATTGGGACAGGAGTATTAAAACCATATAGCAATCAGCCCCAGCATTTT. This encodes CASSIGTGVLKPYSNQPQHF. Full variable domain (rest looked up from reference TRBV19 and TRBJ1-5): DGGITQSPKYLFRKEGQNVTLSCEQNLNHDAMYWYRQDPGQGLRLIYYSQIVNDFQKGDIAEGYSVSREKKESFPLTVTSAQKNPTAFYLCASSIGTGVLKPYSNQPQHFGDGTRLSIL.

The chain employs TRBV5-1 and TRBJ2-5; D is uncertain. V lost 0 bases to trimming and J lost 2 bases, with 5 bases between them. Germline loops: CDR1 SGHRS, CDR2 YFSETQ. The CDR3 covers 13 residues. The CDR3 region has the DNA TGCGCCAGCAGCTTGGTTATACAAGAGACCCAGTACTTC. Protein sequence: CASSLVIQETQYF.

The chain couples TRBV7-6 to TRBJ1-4, with 10 bases that match TRBD1. The CDR3 is 14 amino acids. Germline V lookup: CDR1 SGHVS, CDR2 FNYEAQ. V lost 5 bases to trimming and J lost 7 bases; unmatched junction nucleotides: 4. The CDR3 region has the DNA TGTGCCAGCAGCACGACAGGGGGCTTTGAAAAACTGTTTTTT. This codes for CASSTTGGFEKLFF.

The chain links TRBV2 to TRBJ2-5; a weak D match, TRBD2 (6 bases). The germline V gene has CDR1 SNHLY and CDR2 FYNNEI. CDR3 size: 15 residues. V lost 6 bases, J lost 0 bases, and 14 bases lay in between. CDR3 sequence reads: CASRASLAYQETQYF. The CDR3 region has the DNA TGTGCCAGCAGGGCCAGTCTAGCGTACCAAGAGACCCAGTACTTC.

A few counts support this clone. The J gene is TRBJ2-3, the V gene TRBV5-4; a weak D match, TRBD2 (6 bases). Per germline, CDR1 SGHNT and CDR2 YYREEE (reference sequence). This CDR3 region has 12 residues. V dropped 4 bases and J dropped 7 bases, with 10 bases sitting between them. In DNA form, the CDR3 reads TGTGCCAGCAGCCCGGCGGGGAATACGCAGTATTTT. This sequence encodes CASSPAGNTQYF.

V is TRBV6-5 and J is TRBJ2-2; D is ambiguous. The germline gives CDR1 MNHEY, CDR2 SVGAGI. The CDR3 loop spans 11 amino acids. V was trimmed by 4 bases and J by 9 bases, leaving 6 bases between them. CDR3 sequence: CASSLARELFF. The DNA for the CDR3 is TGTGCCAGCAGTTTAGCCCGGGAGCTGTTTTTT.

The chain joins TRBV6-5 to TRBJ2-1; 10 bases agree with TRBD1. After removal of 3 bases from V and 5 bases from J, the junction contained 4 bases not matched to a gene. The CDR3 extends over 15 amino acids. The germline V gene has CDR1 MNHEY and CDR2 SVGAGI. CDR3 coding DNA: TGTGCCAGCAGTTATCTGACAGGGGGCCACAATGAGCAGTTCTTC. Its protein product is CASSYLTGGHNEQFF.

V gene TRBV5-4 combines with J gene TRBJ2-5; 7 bases fit TRBD1. V gave up 1 base and J gave up 1 base; unmatched junction bases: 4. CDR1 and CDR2 (germline): SGHNT, YYREEE (reference sequence). The CDR3 covers 15 residues. The DNA for the CDR3 is TGTGCCAGCAGCTTGCCTCGGGACAGCCAAGAGACCCAGTACTTC. Translated: CASSLPRDSQETQYF.